This T cell receptor (beta chain) was captured by sequencing in a study of tumor-infiltrating lymphocytes in oesophageal squamous cell carcinoma. As to this clonotype: The conserved phenylalanine or tryptophan is not found at the CDR3 terminus, so this likely reflects a read error. No DNA is shown, since the ends of the CDR3 on it are uncertain; the CDR3 is the one TCRdb lists.

TCRdb reprocessed the PCR reads with MiXCR, giving one entry per CDR3 protein. The sample has 15,000 to 20,000 distinct CDR3 sequences; approximately 50% are singletons. The CDR3 sequence runs 15 residues, both termini included. Germline lookup yields CDR1 MNHEY and CDR2 SMNVEV (reference sequence). The chain joins TRBV27 to TRBJ2-1. This TCR was recovered from a male donor with esophageal squamous cell carcinoma. Specimen: esophageal tumor tissue. CDR3 sequence reads: CASSYGQAYGYTFGS.